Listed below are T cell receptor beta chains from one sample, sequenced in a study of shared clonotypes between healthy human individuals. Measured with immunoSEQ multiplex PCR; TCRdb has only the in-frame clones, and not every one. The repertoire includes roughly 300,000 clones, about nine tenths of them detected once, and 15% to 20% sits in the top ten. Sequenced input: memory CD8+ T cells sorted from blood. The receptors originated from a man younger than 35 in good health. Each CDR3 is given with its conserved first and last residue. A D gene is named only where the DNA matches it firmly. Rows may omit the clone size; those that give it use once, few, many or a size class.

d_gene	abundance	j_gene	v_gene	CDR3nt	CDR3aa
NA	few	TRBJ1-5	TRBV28	TGTGCCAGCAGTTCGGGAACCGTGGGTATTGGCAATCAGCCCCAGCATTTT	CASSSGTVGIGNQPQHF
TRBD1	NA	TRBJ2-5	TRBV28	TGTGCCAGCAGTTTTGGGTGGACAGGGGTTTTCCAAGAGACCCAGTACTTC	CASSFGWTGVFQETQYF
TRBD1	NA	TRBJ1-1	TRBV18	TGTGCCAGCTCACGCGGGAGGGGGCTGGACACTGAAGCTTTCTTT	CASSRGRGLDTEAFF
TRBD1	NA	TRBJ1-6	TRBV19	TGTGCCAGTGAAGCCGGACAGGGTTTCTCACCCCTCCACTTT	CASEAGQGFSPLHF
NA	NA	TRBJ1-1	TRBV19	TGTGCCAGTAGTTACGACGTGTTAGGGAGCACTGAAGCTTTCTTT	CASSYDVLGSTEAFF
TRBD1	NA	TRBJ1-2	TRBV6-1	TGTGCCAGCAGTGCGCGGGACAGGGGATTTGGTGGCTACACCTTC	CASSARDRGFGGYTF
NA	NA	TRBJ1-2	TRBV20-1	TGCAGTGCTGGGGCCTTCTATGGCTACACCTTC	CSAGAFYGYTF
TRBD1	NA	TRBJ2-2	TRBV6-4	TGTGCCAGCAGTGCGGGACAGGGGGAAATCGGGGAGCTGTTTTTT	CASSAGQGEIGELFF
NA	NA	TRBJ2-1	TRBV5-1	TGCGCCAGCAGCTTGGTGCAGGGCCTTTACAATGAGCAGTTCTTC	CASSLVQGLYNEQFF
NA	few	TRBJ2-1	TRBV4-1	TGCGCCAGCAGCCAAGATCTAGACGCGAGCTCCTACAATGAGCAGTTCTTC	CASSQDLDASSYNEQFF
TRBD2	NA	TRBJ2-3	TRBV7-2	TGTGCCAGCAGCTTCTGGACTAGCGGGGCACGCACAGATACGCAGTATTTT	CASSFWTSGARTDTQYF